The rows below give T cell receptor beta chains drawn from one sample of a study of T cell responses to AZD1222 COVID-19 vaccine. TCRdb keeps only in-frame clones here, not all; method: immunoSEQ multiplex PCR. Among 120,000 to 150,000 clones listed, about 90% were seen once. This specimen was peripheral blood, taken on day 0 of AZD1222 vaccination. These receptors were collected from an adult in good health. Both conserved end residues are part of each CDR3. D genes are given only for firm matches. Clone size is not always given. Where it is, it says once, few, many or a class for expanded clones.

TRBV3-1/TRBV3-2	TRBJ2-1	16	.	TRBD2	TGTGCCAGCAGCCAAGCGGGACTAGCGCCATACAATGAGCAGTTCTTC	CASSQAGLAPYNEQFF
TRBV28	TRBJ1-2	15	.	TRBD1	TGTGCCAGCAGTCGACGGACAGGGTGGGACTATGGCTACACCTTC	CASSRRTGWDYGYTF
TRBV5-1	TRBJ2-3	18	.	TRBD2	TGCGCCAGCAGCTTGCGGGGGGGAGCGGGAGCAATCGCAGATACGCAGTATTTT	CASSLRGGAGAIADTQYF
TRBV6-6	TRBJ1-6	14	.	.	TGTGCCAGCAGTTATCAGGGGATTAATTCACCCCTCCACTTT	CASSYQGINSPLHF
TRBV9	TRBJ1-2	13	.	.	TGTGCCAGCAGCGGTAATAGGAACTATGGCTACACCTTC	CASSGNRNYGYTF
TRBV3-1/TRBV3-2	TRBJ2-1	15	.	.	TGTGCCAGCAGCCGAAGCGGAAGCTCCTACAATGAGCAGTTCTTC	CASSRSGSSYNEQFF
TRBV7-3	TRBJ2-5	13	.	.	TGTGCCAGCAGCTCTCGGAACCAAGAGACCCAGTACTTC	CASSSRNQETQYF
TRBV6-5	TRBJ1-1	13	once	.	TGTGCCAGCAGTTTGCAGGAGGTGGGGGGAGCTTTCTTT	CASSLQEVGGAFF
TRBV24-1	TRBJ2-1	12	.	.	TGTGCCACCAGTGATTGGGGCGGCCAGCAGTTCTTC	CATSDWGGQQFF
TRBV6-5	TRBJ2-7	14	.	.	TGTGCCAGCACCCCCCCCGGCAGGGCCTACGAGCAGTACTTC	CASTPPGRAYEQYF
TRBV6-1	TRBJ1-6	15	many	.	TGTGCCAGCAGTGAAGCGACAGAGGGTAATTCACCCCTCCACTTT	CASSEATEGNSPLHF
TRBV27	TRBJ2-3	14	.	TRBD1	TGTGCCAGCTCCTGGACAGGGGGCGCGGATACGCAGTATTTT	CASSWTGGADTQYF
TRBV9	TRBJ1-3	15	.	.	TGTGCCAGCAGCGTAGAGGGCGGTTCTGGAAACACCATATATTTT	CASSVEGGSGNTIYF
TRBV4-1	TRBJ2-7	16	.	.	TGCGCCAGCAGCCAAGATCAGACGGGACCGTACTACGAGCAGTACTTC	CASSQDQTGPYYEQYF
TRBV29-1	TRBJ1-1	13	.	.	TGCAGCTACCGGCCCGGGGGAAACACTGAAGCTTTCTTT	CSYRPGGNTEAFF
TRBV6-2/TRBV6-3	TRBJ2-1	11	.	.	TGTGCCAGCAGTCAAGGGTCGCCTCAGTTCTTC	CASSQGSPQFF
TRBV4-2	TRBJ2-1	15	.	TRBD1	TGTGCCAGCAGCCCGGGACAGGGATTCATCAATGAGCAGTTCTTC	CASSPGQGFINEQFF
TRBV6-5	TRBJ1-1	10	.	.	TGTGCCACCGGGGACACTGAAGCTTTCTTT	CATGDTEAFF
TRBV6-5	TRBJ2-3	14	.	.	TGTGCCAGCAGGGGGGGGCAGAGCACAGATACGCAGTATTTT	CASRGGQSTDTQYF
TRBV3-1/TRBV3-2	TRBJ1-2	15	.	TRBD1	TGTGCCAGCAGCCTTCCGGGACAGGCAATGTATGGCTACACCTTC	CASSLPGQAMYGYTF
TRBV6-1	TRBJ1-6	15	.	.	TGTGCCAGCAGTGAAGGGGGTCGAGGGGAATCACCCCTCCACTTT	CASSEGGRGESPLHF
TRBV5-1	TRBJ1-1	15	.	.	TGCGCCAGCAGCTTGGATGGGTTTGGCTACACTGAAGCTTTCTTT	CASSLDGFGYTEAFF
TRBV18	TRBJ2-7	14	.	.	TGTGCCAGCTCACCACGTTCAGAGTCCTACGAGCAGTACTTC	CASSPRSESYEQYF
TRBV12-5	TRBJ2-1	13	.	.	TGTGCTAGTGGTTTTATCGGGGCGTATGAGCAGTTCTTC	CASGFIGAYEQFF
TRBV7-9	TRBJ2-7	15	once	TRBD1	TGTGCCAGCAGCCCCTATCTGACAGGGGTCTACGAGCAGTACTTC	CASSPYLTGVYEQYF
TRBV6-5	TRBJ1-1	15	.	TRBD1	TGTGCCAGCAGTTACTGGGGGACAGGGAACACTGAAGCTTTCTTT	CASSYWGTGNTEAFF
TRBV19	TRBJ2-7	14	.	TRBD1	TGTGCCAGTAGTTTGGGACAGGGGGCCTACGAGCAGTACTTC	CASSLGQGAYEQYF
TRBV6-2/TRBV6-3	TRBJ2-7	14	once	TRBD1	TGTGCCAGCAGCAGGGGACAGGCTAACTACGAGCAGTACTTC	CASSRGQANYEQYF
TRBV5-8	TRBJ1-2	15	.	TRBD1	TGTGCCAGCAGCTCTGGTCCAGGGGGGAGCTATGGCTACACCTTC	CASSSGPGGSYGYTF
TRBV12-3/TRBV12-4	TRBJ2-5	12	.	.	TGTGCCAGCAGTTTAGCGGCGGAGACCCAGTACTTC	CASSLAAETQYF
TRBV19	TRBJ1-5	15	.	.	TGTGCCAGTAGTAGGGAGGACGGACGCAATCAGCCCCAGCATTTT	CASSREDGRNQPQHF
TRBV6-1	TRBJ1-1	14	.	TRBD1	TGTGCCAGCAGTGATCGACAGGGAAGGACTGAAGCTTTCTTT	CASSDRQGRTEAFF
TRBV25-1	TRBJ1-6	13	.	.	TGTGCCAGCGTAGCAGGGACCGGTTCACCCCTCCACTTT	CASVAGTGSPLHF
TRBV3-1/TRBV3-2	TRBJ1-4	12	.	.	TGTGCCAGCAGCCAAGTAAATGAAAAACTGTTTTTT	CASSQVNEKLFF
TRBV9	TRBJ2-3	15	once	.	TGTGCCAGCAGCGTAGGACAGTCGAGCACAGATACGCAGTATTTT	CASSVGQSSTDTQYF
TRBV13	TRBJ1-3	12	once	.	TGTGCCAGCAGCTTCCGTGGAAACACCATATATTTT	CASSFRGNTIYF
TRBV28	TRBJ1-6	13	many	TRBD1	TGTGCCAGCAGGGACAGGGGAGATTCACCCCTCCACTTT	CASRDRGDSPLHF
TRBV6-5	TRBJ2-5	14	.	.	TGTGCCAGCACCACCCCAGGAGTCCAAGAGACCCAGTACTTC	CASTTPGVQETQYF
TRBV5-1	TRBJ1-1	12	few	TRBD1	TGCGCCAGCAGCCAGGGGGACACTGAAGCTTTCTTT	CASSQGDTEAFF
TRBV6-1	TRBJ1-2	13	once	.	TGTGCCAGCAGTGAATCGGGGCCGGGAGGCTACACCTTC	CASSESGPGGYTF
TRBV6-2/TRBV6-3	TRBJ2-7	11	.	.	TGTGCCAGCAGTTACGAGACCGAGCAGTACTTC	CASSYETEQYF
TRBV27	TRBJ2-1	16	.	TRBD2	TGTGCCAGCAGTTACCTAGCGGGTCTATCCTACAATGAGCAGTTCTTC	CASSYLAGLSYNEQFF
TRBV2	TRBJ1-5	13	.	.	TGTGCCAGCAGTGAATTAGGGGGTCAGCCCCAGCATTTT	CASSELGGQPQHF